Following are 18 T cell receptor beta chains from one sample sequenced in a study of cytomegalovirus exposure and HLA in healthy donors. Researchers ran the PCR with 60 Vbeta and 13 Jbeta primers. Data came from immunoSEQ multiplex PCR; TCRdb stores just in-frame clones and leaves some out. The top ten hold under 0.8% of the sample, which has around 200,000 clones, 75% to 85% seen once. The sample consisted of PBMCs. These receptors originate from a boy between 5 and 17 years old in good health and CMV-seronegative.

CDR3 bases: TGTGCCAGCAGTGAAGCGCGGGCAGATTTGTACGGCTACACCTTC. This translates into CASSEARADLYGYTF. The chain links TRBV2 to TRBJ1-2, with no clear D. This CDR3 contains 15 residues. The V and J ends lost 0 bases and 8 bases respectively, with 16 bases between them. Germline V CDR1 and CDR2: SNHLY, FYNNEI.

The chain carries TRBV4-1 and TRBJ1-4, with D possibly TRBD1 on 5 matching bases. Germline-derived CDR1 and CDR2 are MGHRA and YSYEKL. The CDR3 covers 16 residues. V lost 2 bases and J lost 3, with 13 bases in between. CDR3 sequence: CASSQKVPGANEKLFF. The DNA of the CDR3 is TGCGCCAGCAGCCAAAAGGTCCCGGGGGCTAATGAAAAACTGTTTTTT.

In its sample, this clone was seen a few times. This chain connects TRBV10-3 to TRBJ2-7; 8 bases line up with TRBD1. The CDR3 is 15 residues long. Germline V gene lookup returns CDR1 ENHRY and CDR2 SYGVKD. Unmatched junction bases numbered 6, after V lost 3 bases and J lost 2 bases. DNA of the CDR3: TGTGCCATCAGTGACCCTCGGGACAGGCCCTACGAGCAGTACTTC. Translated: CAISDPRDRPYEQYF.

Here the CDR3 reads CASSYSPTVGYTF. As DNA, the CDR3 is TGTGCCAGCAGTTACTCCCCCACTGTTGGCTACACCTTC. The J gene is TRBJ1-2, the V gene TRBV6-5; no clear D gene. With 0 bases removed from V and 7 bases from J, the gap between germline ends came to 9 bases. Germline loops: CDR1 MNHEY, CDR2 SVGAGI. There are 13 residues in the CDR3.

J is TRBJ1-2 and V is TRBV27, with D perhaps TRBD1 (5 bases). This CDR3 is 17 amino acids long. Trimming stripped 2 bases from V and 4 bases from J, with 20 bases between. Germline CDR1 reads MNHEY; CDR2 reads SMNVEV (reference sequence). The DNA for the CDR3 is TGTGCCAGCAGTTTAACGGGTGGGGCAGGGCTCCTCTATGGCTACACCTTC. Translating it yields CASSLTGGAGLLYGYTF.

The chain uses TRBV18 and TRBJ2-7, with a possible D match to TRBD2 (6 bases). Trimming left V 1 base short and J 3 bases short, with 10 bases between. The CDR3 totals 14 residues. Germline V CDR1 and CDR2: KGHSH, LQKENI. The CDR3 spells CASSPRGDSYEQYF. In DNA, the CDR3 is TGTGCCAGCTCACCACGGGGGGATAGCTACGAGCAGTACTTC.

The chain joins TRBV5-5 to TRBJ1-2; 9 nucleotides line up with TRBD1. With 2 bases clipped from V and 8 bases from J, the junction kept 10 bases outside the gene matches. The V gene's germline CDR1 is SGHKS and CDR2 YYEKEE (reference sequence). CDR3 length equals 15 residues. The CDR3 protein is CASSLLDRGIGGYTF. For the CDR3, the DNA is TGTGCCAGCAGCTTATTGGACAGGGGTATTGGGGGCTACACCTTC.

V usage is TRBV2 and J usage is TRBJ2-5; perhaps TRBD2 as D (6 bases). V was shortened by 6 bases and J by 2 bases, with 16 bases between the two germline ends. This CDR3 region has 15 residues. The germline gives CDR1 SNHLY, CDR2 FYNNEI. CDR3 DNA: TGTGCCAGCAGGGCAAGAATGCGGGATCAAGAGACCCAGTACTTC. Translation: CASRARMRDQETQYF.

The CDR3 spells CASSIIDRNTEAFF. CDR3 nucleotides: TGTGCCAGTAGTATAATAGACAGGAACACTGAAGCTTTCTTT. This sequence joins TRBV19 and TRBJ1-1, with D perhaps TRBD1 (5 bases). The V gene's germline CDR1 is LNHDA and CDR2 SQIVND (reference sequence). V lost 2 bases, J lost 1 base, and 8 bases lay in between. The CDR3 spans 14 residues.

This clone was seen a single time. The CDR3 sequence is CASSLDSLDTQYF. DNA of the CDR3: TGTGCCAGCAGCTTGGACTCTTTAGATACGCAGTATTTT. This chain connects TRBV5-6 to TRBJ2-3; no definite D call. Germline values: CDR1 SGHDT, CDR2 YYEEEE. Trimming shortened V by 0 bases and J by 5 bases, and 7 bases separated the two germline ends. The CDR3 has 13 residues.

This chain links TRBV14 with TRBJ2-7; D may be TRBD2 (6 bases). V lost 5 bases, J lost 4 bases, and 15 bases lay in between. The CDR3 runs 14 residues. Germline assignment: CDR1 SGHDN and CDR2 FVKESK. DNA for the CDR3: TGTGCCAGCAGCTTGGGGGTTGGAGGGTACGAGCAGTACTTC. Translated, it gives CASSLGVGGYEQYF.

The CDR3 nucleotides read TGTGCCAGTACTGACACAGGGGCTGGAAACACCATATATTTT. It yields the protein CASTDTGAGNTIYF. The rearrangement uses TRBV19 and TRBJ1-3; 7 bases are shared with TRBD1. From germline, CDR1 is LNHDA and CDR2 SQIVND (reference sequence). After removal of 7 bases from V and 2 bases from J, the junction contained 5 bases not matched to a gene. The CDR3 sequence is 14 residues long.

The rearrangement joins TRBV7-2 to TRBJ2-1; D perhaps matches TRBD2 (6 bases). Trimming removed 1 base at V and 1 base at J, with 8 bases between. The germline V gene has CDR1 SGHTA and CDR2 FQGNSA. This CDR3 spans 15 amino acids. As DNA, the CDR3 is TGTGCCAGCAGCTTAGATAGCGGATCCTACAATGAGCAGTTCTTC. Amino acids: CASSLDSGSYNEQFF. Based on the CDR3 plus reference TRBV7-2 and TRBJ2-1, the full variable domain is GAGVSQSPSNKVTEKGKDVELRCDPISGHTALYWYRQSLGQGLEFLIYFQGNSAPDKSGLPSDRFSAERTGGSVSTLTIQRTQQEDSAVYLCASSLDSGSYNEQFFGPGTRLTVL.

DNA for the CDR3: TGTGCCAGCAGCTTGGTACTAGCGGGAGGGTACGAGCAGTACTTC. Its protein product is CASSLVLAGGYEQYF. This chain joins TRBV7-2 and TRBJ2-7; 13 nucleotides line up with TRBD2. This CDR3 comprises 15 residues. Germline CDR1 and CDR2: SGHTA and FQGNSA. V was pared by 3 bases and J by 4 bases, with 3 bases of the junction left unmatched.

The chain recombines TRBV7-2 with TRBJ2-7; D might be TRBD2 (6 bases). The V gene lost 3 bases and the J gene lost 3 bases, with 15 bases spanning the gap. The CDR3 contains 15 residues. The germline CDR1 and CDR2 sequences are SGHTA and FQGNSA. The DNA of the CDR3 is TGTGCCAGCAGCTTCGGAGGACTATCAGGCTACGAGCAGTACTTC. Protein sequence: CASSFGGLSGYEQYF.

The rearrangement uses TRBV30 and TRBJ2-5, with D unresolved. The end of the DNA is better explained by TRBJ2-7, so the J call may be wrong. CDR1 GTSNPN and CDR2 SVGIG come from the germline V gene (reference sequence). This CDR3 contains 15 residues. The CDR3 loop reads CAWSAPRLFGYEQYF. The CDR3 DNA is TGTGCCTGGAGTGCCCCCAGGCTTTTTGGGTACGAGCAGTACTTC.

The genes are TRBV18 and TRBJ2-2, with TRBD1 matching over 11 bases. This CDR3 has 18 residues. Germline CDR1 and CDR2: KGHSH and LQKENI. The V and J ends lost 3 bases and 0 bases, in that order; junction bases with no gene match: 6. The CDR3, as DNA: TGTGCCAGCTCACCGCGGGGACAGGGGGACCCGAACACCGGGGAGCTGTTTTTT. This encodes CASSPRGQGDPNTGELFF.

The chain couples TRBV11-2 to TRBJ2-1; unclear D gene. The germline V gene encodes CDR1 SGHAT and CDR2 FQNNGV. Trimming removed 1 base at V and 10 bases at J, with 17 bases between. The CDR3 extends over 15 amino acids. CDR3 loop: CASSLGAVTSKEQFF. CDR3 nucleotide sequence: TGTGCCAGCAGCTTAGGGGCAGTTACGTCAAAAGAGCAGTTCTTC. The full variable domain, rest sourced from reference TRBV11-2 and TRBJ2-1, is EAGVAQSPRYKIIEKRQSVAFWCNPISGHATLYWYQQILGQGPKLLIQFQNNGVVDDSQLPKDRFSAERLKGVDSTLKIQPAKLEDSAVYLCASSLGAVTSKEQFFGPGTRLTVL.